The next 19 T cell receptor beta chains were all read from a single sample in a study of early stage breast cancer tumors. Some clones are missing from TCRdb's copy, which holds only in-frame ones; the method was immunoSEQ multiplex PCR. Of tens of thousands of clones in the sample, over 65% were seen once. The material sequenced was blood. Receptors originate from a person aged 25-39 years with breast cancer.

This chain joins TRBV4-1 and TRBJ2-2; 7 bases align to TRBD2. Per the germline V gene, CDR1 is MGHRA and CDR2 is YSYEKL. The CDR3 is made up of 16 amino acids. J gave up 7 bases and V 0 bases, and 8 bases lay outside the gene matches. The CDR3 loop is CASSQDPSGNVGELFF. The CDR3 DNA reads as TGCGCCAGCAGCCAAGATCCCAGCGGGAACGTCGGGGAGCTGTTTTTT.

The J gene is TRBJ2-2, the V gene TRBV4-1; 11 bases line up with TRBD2. The CDR3 runs 20 residues. V trimming: 1 base; J trimming: 5 bases; junction bases outside the gene matches: 15. Germline values: CDR1 MGHRA, CDR2 YSYEKL. CDR3 residues: CASSQVSSVLAGGKTGELFF. CDR3 coding DNA: TGCGCCAGCAGCCAAGTTTCATCAGTCCTAGCGGGAGGAAAGACCGGGGAGCTGTTTTTT.

The rearrangement joins TRBV30 to TRBJ1-4; possibly TRBD1 for D (5 bases). Germline V CDR1 and CDR2: GTSNPN, SVGIG (reference sequence). The CDR3 is made up of 13 amino acids. Trimming pared 2 bases from V and 8 bases from J, leaving 12 bases between. The CDR3 sequence is CAWSPRGVEKLFF. The DNA for the CDR3 is TGTGCCTGGAGTCCTCGGGGGGTAGAAAAACTGTTTTTT.

The chain combines TRBV2 with TRBJ2-7; 8 bases line up with TRBD1. Losses at the gene ends were 5 bases for V and 6 bases for J; bases not matched to a gene: 12. CDR1 SNHLY and CDR2 FYNNEI come from the germline V gene. The CDR3 spans 15 residues. The CDR3 sequence: CASSSGQVYPGEQYF. In DNA form, the CDR3 reads TGTGCCAGCAGTTCGGGACAGGTTTATCCGGGCGAGCAGTACTTC.

This clone was observed a handful of times. The chain has TRBV29-1 and TRBJ1-2; no definite D call. Per germline, CDR1 SQVTM and CDR2 ANQGSEA. Trimming shortened V by 4 bases and J by 4 bases, and 13 bases separated the two germline ends. This CDR3 is 13 amino acids long. The CDR3 region is CSVATAESYGYTF. CDR3 sequence (DNA): TGCAGCGTTGCAACCGCCGAAAGCTATGGCTACACCTTC. The whole variable domain, filled in from reference TRBV29-1 and TRBJ1-2, reads SAVISQKPSRDICQRGTSLTIQCQVDSQVTMMFWYRQQPGQSLTLIATANQGSEATYESGFVIDKFPISRPNLTFSTLTVSNMSPEDSSIYLCSVATAESYGYTFGSGTRLTVV.

In its sample, this clone was seen a few times. The genes are TRBV18 and TRBJ1-1, with 7 positions matching TRBD1. This CDR3 has 12 amino acids. CDR1 is KGHSH and CDR2 is LQKENI in the germline V gene. The J segment lost 7 bases and the V segment lost 3 bases, leaving 2 bases of the junction unmatched. DNA for the CDR3: TGTGCCAGCTCACCGACAGGGTTTGAAGCTTTCTTT. This encodes CASSPTGFEAFF.

The chain links TRBV27 to TRBJ1-2, with TRBD1 identical over 7 bases. The CDR3 extends over 15 amino acids. After removal of 4 bases from V and 6 bases from J, the junction contained 11 bases not matched to a gene. CDR1 and CDR2 (germline): MNHEY, SMNVEV (reference sequence). CDR3 sequence: CASSSGDSLKNGYTF. For the CDR3, the DNA is TGTGCCAGCAGTTCAGGGGACAGCCTTAAGAATGGCTACACCTTC.

This sequence joins TRBV14 and TRBJ2-7, with 10 bases matching TRBD2. Germline CDR1 and CDR2: SGHDN and FVKESK. The CDR3 runs 15 residues. Losses at the gene ends were 2 bases for V and 6 bases for J; bases not matched to a gene: 7. The DNA for the CDR3 is TGTGCCAGCAGCCAACTCCCTAGCGGGGGTTCCGAGCAGTACTTC. Its translation: CASSQLPSGGSEQYF.

The rearrangement links TRBV27 to TRBJ1-1, with a possible D match to TRBD1 (5 bases). Trimming removed 2 bases at V and 6 bases at J, with 13 bases between. Germline V gene lookup returns CDR1 MNHEY and CDR2 SMNVEV (reference sequence). The CDR3 consists of 14 residues. The chain's CDR3 is CASSLQGFGAEAFF. CDR3 nucleotides: TGTGCCAGCAGTTTACAGGGCTTTGGGGCTGAAGCTTTCTTT.

V and J are TRBV18 and TRBJ2-7; no firm D call. The germline V gene encodes CDR1 KGHSH and CDR2 LQKENI. V lost 2 bases and J lost 3, with 14 bases in between. The CDR3 spans 15 residues. CDR3 in amino acids: CASSPGLTSIYEQYF. The CDR3 DNA sequence: TGTGCCAGCTCACCAGGGCTCACCTCGATCTACGAGCAGTACTTC.

The V call is TRBV13, the J call TRBJ2-1, with D perhaps TRBD1 or TRBD2 (6 bases each). The germline gives CDR1 PRHDT, CDR2 FYEKMQ (reference sequence). The CDR3 has 13 residues. V lost 4 bases to trimming and J lost 9 bases, with 13 bases between them. The CDR3 nucleotides read TGTGCCAGCAGCTCCCCGGGGGCATCTGAGCAGTTCTTC. It encodes CASSSPGASEQFF.

CDR3 residues: CASSLGTYSYNEQFF. CDR3 sequence (DNA): TGTGCCAGCAGCCTAGGGACTTATTCCTACAATGAGCAGTTCTTC. This sequence joins TRBV5-4 and TRBJ2-1, with a possible D match to TRBD2 (6 bases). The V gene lost 4 bases and the J gene lost 1 base, with 12 bases spanning the gap. CDR1 and CDR2 (germline): SGHNT, YYREEE (reference sequence). The CDR3 is 15 residues long.

The V call is TRBV9, the J call TRBJ2-3; TRBD2 matches at 7 bases. The CDR3 sequence is 17 residues long. Germline-derived CDR1 and CDR2 are SGDLS and YYNGEE. The ends lost 4 bases at V and 5 bases at J; junction bases unmatched: 16. The CDR3 bases are TGTGCCAGCAGCCCCCATATCGGACTAGGAGAGTTAGATACGCAGTATTTT. Its protein is CASSPHIGLGELDTQYF.

This chain uses TRBV5-1 with TRBJ2-1; D possibly corresponds to TRBD2 (5 bases). Trimming removed 0 bases from V and 4 bases from J, with 11 bases in between. Germline V gene lookup returns CDR1 SGHRS and CDR2 YFSETQ. The CDR3 runs 15 residues. Written as DNA, the CDR3 is TGCGCCAGCAGCTTGGCGGGGTTAATGTACAATGAGCAGTTCTTC. The encoded protein is CASSLAGLMYNEQFF.

The chain joins TRBV10-1 to TRBJ2-3, with D unclear. The CDR3 extends over 13 amino acids. V shed 5 bases and J shed 11 bases, with 17 bases lying between them. The germline CDR1 and CDR2 sequences are WNHNN and SYGVQD (reference sequence). For the CDR3, the DNA is TGCGCCAGCAGTTTTACACGGAGTTTGGAGCAGTATTTT. Its translation is CASSFTRSLEQYF.

This clone was found once. The chain is built from TRBV7-2 and TRBJ1-1, with D perhaps matching TRBD1 (5 bases). The germline V and J ends were trimmed by 1 base and 7 bases, with 10 bases remaining between them. The CDR3 contains 13 residues. Germline CDR1 reads SGHTA; CDR2 reads FQGNSA. Here the CDR3 reads CASSLGGRYEAFF. In DNA, the CDR3 is TGTGCCAGCAGCTTAGGGGGCAGGTATGAAGCTTTCTTT.

This clone has a handful of counts. The gene calls are TRBV30 and TRBJ1-5, with D unclear. CDR1 GTSNPN and CDR2 SVGIG come from the germline V gene (reference sequence). The CDR3 runs to 13 residues. Trimming took 2 bases from V and 4 from J, leaving 9 bases between them. As DNA, the CDR3 is TGTGCCTGGAGTAACCACCCTAATCAGCCCCAGCATTTT. Its translation: CAWSNHPNQPQHF.

The V call is TRBV19, the J call TRBJ2-7; D may correspond to TRBD1 or TRBD2 (5 bases each). V was clipped by 2 bases and J by 2 bases, with 13 bases between them. This CDR3 has 15 residues. Looked up from germline, CDR1 is LNHDA and CDR2 is SQIVND (reference sequence). CDR3 DNA sequence: TGTGCCAGTAGTATACTCTTGGGGACGACCTACGAGCAGTACTTC. Protein product: CASSILLGTTYEQYF.

The chain is built from TRBV20-1 and TRBJ2-1; D perhaps matches TRBD2 (5 bases). The CDR3 spans 11 residues. Germline-derived CDR1 and CDR2 are DFQATT and SNEGSKA (reference sequence). V lost 5 bases and J 5 bases, leaving 7 bases between the germline ends. The CDR3 coding sequence is TGCAGTGCTTTCGGGGACAATGAGCAGTTCTTC. Translation: CSAFGDNEQFF.